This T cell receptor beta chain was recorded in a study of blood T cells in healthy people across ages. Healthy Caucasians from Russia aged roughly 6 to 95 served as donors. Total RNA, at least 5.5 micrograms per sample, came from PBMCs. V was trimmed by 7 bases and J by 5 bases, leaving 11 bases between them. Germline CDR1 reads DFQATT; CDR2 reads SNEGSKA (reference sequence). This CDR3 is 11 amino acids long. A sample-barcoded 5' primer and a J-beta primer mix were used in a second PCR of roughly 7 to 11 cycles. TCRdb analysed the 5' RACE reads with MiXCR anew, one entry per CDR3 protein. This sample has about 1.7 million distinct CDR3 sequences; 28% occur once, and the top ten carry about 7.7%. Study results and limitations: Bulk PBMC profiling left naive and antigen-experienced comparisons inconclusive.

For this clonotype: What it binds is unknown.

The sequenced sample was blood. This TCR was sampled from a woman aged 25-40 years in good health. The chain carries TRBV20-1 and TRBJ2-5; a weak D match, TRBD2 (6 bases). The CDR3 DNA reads TGCAGTGTGGGACGGGAGGAGACCCAGTACTTC. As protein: CSVGREETQYF.